These T cell receptor beta chains were read from a single sample in a study of blood T cell repertoires in COVID-19. TCRdb's table, derived via immunoSEQ multiplex PCR, lists solely in-frame clones and lacks some. Of 140,000 to 150,000 clones listed, approximately 88% are singletons. Material: peripheral blood. These receptors were obtained from a woman in her fifties or sixties with acute or convalescent COVID-19. Both conserved end residues are part of each CDR3. The D gene is left open where the match is weak. Clone sizes are given selectively: once, few, many, or a class where the clone is expanded.

>-|-|TRBV4-1|TRBJ1-4
TGCGCCAGCAGCCAAACACAGGGAGCTATCCCATCCATCTCTCGCCTGTTTTTT
CASSQTQGAIPSISRLFF
>once|-|TRBV19|TRBJ2-2
TGTGCCAGTAGTACAGGTCGGCTTCCACCGGGGGAGCTGTTTTTT
CASSTGRLPPGELFF
>-|-|TRBV6-5|TRBJ1-3
TGTGCCAGCAAAGGGGTTGTACACACTGGAAACACCATATATTTT
CASKGVVHTGNTIYF
>-|TRBD1|TRBV6-6|TRBJ1-5
TGTGCCAGCAGTCGGGACAGTGGGAGCAATCAGCCCCAGCATTTT
CASSRDSGSNQPQHF
>-|-|TRBV7-8|TRBJ2-2
TGTGCCAGCAGCTTAGTTGGCGGTATGACCACCGGGGAGCTGTTTTTT
CASSLVGGMTTGELFF
>once|-|TRBV7-3|TRBJ1-1
TGTGCCAGCAGCTCCGTCGGCGGCACTGAAGCTTTCTTT
CASSSVGGTEAFF
>-|-|TRBV3-1/TRBV3-2|TRBJ1-1
TGTGCCAGCAGCCAAGAGGGCAGTAGAATAGCTTTCTTT
CASSQEGSRIAFF
>-|TRBD1|TRBV9|TRBJ1-5
TGTGCCAGCAGCGTAGCTCCGACAGGGAATCAGCCCCAGCATTTT
CASSVAPTGNQPQHF
>-|-|TRBV6-6|TRBJ1-1
TGTGCCAGCCTTTCCCCTGGAGGCGGACCTGAAGCTTTCTTT
CASLSPGGGPEAFF
>-|-|TRBV28|TRBJ1-2
TGTGCCAGCACGGGGGTTTTTAACTATGGCTACACCTTC
CASTGVFNYGYTF
>-|TRBD1|TRBV6-4|TRBJ2-2
TGTGCCAGCAGTGATCAGGGGGCTGGCGGGGAGCTGTTTTTT
CASSDQGAGGELFF
>-|TRBD1|TRBV5-1|TRBJ1-1
TGCGCCAGCCGGAACAGGGGGGACACTGAAGCTTTCTTT
CASRNRGDTEAFF
>-|-|TRBV28|TRBJ1-3
TGTGCCAGCAGTTCCCCAACAGGCCCCTCTGGAAACACCATATATTTT
CASSSPTGPSGNTIYF
>once|-|TRBV6-5|TRBJ2-7
TGTGCCAGCAGTCCTGACTGGACCTACGAGCAGTACTTC
CASSPDWTYEQYF
>once|TRBD2|TRBV29-1|TRBJ2-1
TGCAGCGTTTTGGGAGGGAACTTGCACAATGAGCAGTTCTTC
CSVLGGNLHNEQFF
>-|-|TRBV5-5|TRBJ1-1
TGTGCCACCGCCTCCCTCAAAACGAACAGGGCGGGTGAAGCTTTCTTT
CATASLKTNRAGEAFF